This T cell receptor beta chain was sequenced for a study of PD-L1 blockade in urothelial cancer. Study details: A median of about 140,000 T cells was found in the blood samples.

Synthetic analogs of TCR templates were spiked into every PCR. The protocol was immunoSEQ multiplex PCR, while the TCRdb copy is restricted to in-frame clones and leaves out a portion. The top ten hold 3% to 4% of the sample, which has around 100,000 clones, around 93% seen once. The CDR3 has 15 residues. CDR1 is MDHEN and CDR2 is SYDVKM in the germline V gene. V lost 5 bases, J lost 8 bases, and 21 bases lay in between. Time point denoted: peripheral blood 6 weeks after treatment start. Here the sequenced sample was PBMCs, taken around atezolizumab (anti-PD-L1) treatment. The genes are TRBV28 and TRBJ1-2; TRBD1 might be the D (6 bases). The sequence came from a man aged 55 to 69 with urothelial cancer. CDR3 residues: CASSLSSSQGWGYTF. CDR3 in DNA: TGTGCCAGCAGTCTCTCATCCTCACAGGGTTGGGGCTACACCTTC.